This T cell receptor (beta chain) was documented in a study of T cell responses to AZD1222 COVID-19 vaccine. Libraries were prepared by immunoSEQ multiplex PCR; TCRdb keeps only in-frame clonotypes and omits some of them. The sample records some 150,000 clones, around 89% being singletons. This CDR3 has 15 amino acids. Trimming stripped 7 bases from V and 1 base from J, with 15 bases between. Per the germline V gene, CDR1 is SEHNR and CDR2 is FQNEAQ (reference sequence). This TCR derives from an adult who received the AZD1222 COVID-19 vaccine. The J gene is TRBJ2-3, the V gene TRBV7-9, with a possible D match to TRBD1 (5 bases). The sample was peripheral blood, taken 28 days after the second AZD1222 dose. CDR3 in amino acids: CASNTNLGRTDTQYF. In nucleotides, the CDR3 is TGTGCCAGCAACACAAATCTGGGGCGCACAGATACGCAGTATTTT.